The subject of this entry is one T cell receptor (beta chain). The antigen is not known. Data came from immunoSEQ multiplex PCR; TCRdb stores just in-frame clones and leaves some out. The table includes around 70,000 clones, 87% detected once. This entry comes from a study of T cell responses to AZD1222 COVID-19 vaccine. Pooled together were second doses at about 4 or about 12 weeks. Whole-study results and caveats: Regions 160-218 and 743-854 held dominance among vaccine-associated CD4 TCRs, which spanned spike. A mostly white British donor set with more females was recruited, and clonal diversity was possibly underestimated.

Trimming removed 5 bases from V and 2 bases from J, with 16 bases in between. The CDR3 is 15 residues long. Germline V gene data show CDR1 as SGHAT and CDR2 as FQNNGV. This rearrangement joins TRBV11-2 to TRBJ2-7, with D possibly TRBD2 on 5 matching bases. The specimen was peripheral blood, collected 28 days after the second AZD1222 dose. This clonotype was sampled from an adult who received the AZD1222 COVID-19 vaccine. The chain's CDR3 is CASSLTSGITYEQYF. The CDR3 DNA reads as TGTGCCAGCAGCCTTACTTCCGGGATTACCTACGAGCAGTACTTC.